The present T cell receptor beta chain was sequenced within a study of PD-1 blockade in classical Hodgkin lymphoma. The study's findings and limits: Sources of repertoire differences remain undefined, possibly disease activity or prior therapy. Whereas CD4+ TCR diversity had risen significantly by C4D1, CD8+ TCR diversity had not.

Following autologous stem cell transplantation, relapse occurred in every patient, and exposure to brentuximab vedotin varied. The V and J ends lost 0 bases and 0 bases respectively, with 6 bases between them. The CDR3 covers 15 residues. From germline, CDR1 is SGHRS and CDR2 YFSETQ. On this clone: Antigen unknown.

Only in-frame clones appear in the TCRdb table, and some are missing; sequencing was by immunoSEQ multiplex PCR. Of some 10,000 clones listed, roughly 84% are singletons. Specimen: peripheral blood mononuclear cells (PBMCs), collected at baseline. The J gene is TRBJ1-4, the V gene TRBV5-1; the D gene is possibly TRBD1 (5 bases). The source is a human donor with classical Hodgkin lymphoma. CDR3 bases: TGCGCCAGCAGCTTGGAGACAGCAACTAATGAAAAACTGTTTTTT. Amino acid sequence: CASSLETATNEKLFF.